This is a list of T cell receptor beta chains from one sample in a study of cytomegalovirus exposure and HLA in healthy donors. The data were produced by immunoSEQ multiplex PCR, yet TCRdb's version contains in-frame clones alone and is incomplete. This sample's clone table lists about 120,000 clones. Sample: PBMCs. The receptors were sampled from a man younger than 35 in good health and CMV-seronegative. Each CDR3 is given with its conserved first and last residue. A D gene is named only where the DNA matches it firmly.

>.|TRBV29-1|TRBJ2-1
TGCAGCGTTGAGTCAGGCAATGAGCAGTTCTTC
CSVESGNEQFF
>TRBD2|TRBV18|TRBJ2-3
TGTGCCAGCTCACCGTTCCGACTAGCGGAGAGCACAGATACGCAGTATTTT
CASSPFRLAESTDTQYF
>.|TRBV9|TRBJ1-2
TGTGCCAGCAGCGCACAGGACAATGGCTACACCTTC
CASSAQDNGYTF
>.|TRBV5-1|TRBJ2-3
TGCGCCAGCAGCCTACCGCAGGGGACAGATACGCAGTATTTT
CASSLPQGTDTQYF
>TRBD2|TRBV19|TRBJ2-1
TGTGCCAGTAGTATAGTGAGCGGGACGAGGTCCTACAATGAGCAGTTCTTC
CASSIVSGTRSYNEQFF
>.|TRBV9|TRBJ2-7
TGTGCCAGCAGCGTAGAGGGCAGGGAATTTGACGAGCAGTACTTC
CASSVEGREFDEQYF
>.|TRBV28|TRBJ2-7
TGTGCCAGCAGTTTAGGTTGGCAGCGAACCTACGAGCAGTACTTC
CASSLGWQRTYEQYF
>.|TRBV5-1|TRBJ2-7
TGCGCCAGCAGCTTTCGGACGACGGAGGGGGCATCGGACTACGAGCAGTACTTC
CASSFRTTEGASDYEQYF
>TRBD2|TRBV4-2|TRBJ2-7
TGTGCCAGCAGCTATACCCTGGGGGGGGAGGAGGGCGAGCAGTACTTC
CASSYTLGGEEGEQYF
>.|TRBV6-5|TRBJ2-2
TGTGCCAGCAGTTACCCCGCAGACTTGACCGGGGAGCTGTTTTTT
CASSYPADLTGELFF
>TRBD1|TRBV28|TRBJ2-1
TGTGCCAGCAGCTACAGGGGGTTCGACAATGAGCAGTTCTTC
CASSYRGFDNEQFF
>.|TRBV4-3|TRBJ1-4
TGCGCCAGCAGCCAAATAGCCAGAGAGGGAAAACTGTTTTTT
CASSQIAREGKLFF
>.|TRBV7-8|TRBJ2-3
TGTGCCAGCAGCTTACGTCTGACTAAGGATCTTTCTAGCACAGATACGCAGTATTTT
CASSLRLTKDLSSTDTQYF
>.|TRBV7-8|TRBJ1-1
TGTGCCAGCAGTCATAAAGCGGGGGCTCCTGGAGCTTTCTTT
CASSHKAGAPGAFF
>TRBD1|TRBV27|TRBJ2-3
TGTGCCAGCAGCCTCCGGGACAGCAGCACAGATACGCAGTATTTT
CASSLRDSSTDTQYF
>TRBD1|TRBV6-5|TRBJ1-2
TGTGCCAGCAGTTACTCTTTAGCGGGACAGAACTATGGCTACACCTTC
CASSYSLAGQNYGYTF
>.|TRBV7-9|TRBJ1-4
TGTGCCAGCGCAAGAGAGGCAACTAATGAAAAACTGTTTTTT
CASAREATNEKLFF
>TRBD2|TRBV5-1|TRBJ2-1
TGCGCCAGCAGCTCAGGGACTAGCGGGAGTAACGATGAGCAGTTCTTC
CASSSGTSGSNDEQFF
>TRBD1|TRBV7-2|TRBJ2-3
TGTGCCAGCAGCTTCAGACAGGGGCGGGCAGATACGCAGTATTTT
CASSFRQGRADTQYF
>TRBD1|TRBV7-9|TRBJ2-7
TGTGCCAGCAGCCTGTTGACAGGGTTTTACGAGCAGTACTTC
CASSLLTGFYEQYF
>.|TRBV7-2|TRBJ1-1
TGTGCCAGCAGGGGGGGGTTCATGAACACTGAAGCTTTCTTT
CASRGGFMNTEAFF
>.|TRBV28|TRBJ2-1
TGTGCCAGCAGTCCGGGGAAGAATGAGCAGTTCTTC
CASSPGKNEQFF
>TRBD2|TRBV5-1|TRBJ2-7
TGCGCCAGCAGTTCCGGGACTAGCGGGAGTTCGGGCGAGCAGTACTTC
CASSSGTSGSSGEQYF
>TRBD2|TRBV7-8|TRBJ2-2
TGTGCCAGCAGCCCCTTTCGGGGGGCCGGGGAGCTGTTTTTT
CASSPFRGAGELFF
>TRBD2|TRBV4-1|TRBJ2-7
TGCGCCAGCAGCCGCCTAGCGGGAGGAAAATCCTACGAGCAGTACTTC
CASSRLAGGKSYEQYF
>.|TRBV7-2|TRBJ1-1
TGTGCCAGCAGCTTAGGGCAGGCGGGCATTTCTGAAGCTTTCTTT
CASSLGQAGISEAFF
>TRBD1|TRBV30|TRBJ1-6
TGTGCCAGGAATAGGGACAGTAATTCACCCCTCCACTTT
CARNRDSNSPLHF
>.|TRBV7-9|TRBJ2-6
TGTGCCAGCAGCTTATTCTCGGCTGGGGCCAACGTCCTGACTTTC
CASSLFSAGANVLTF
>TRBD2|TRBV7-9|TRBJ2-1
TGTGCCAGCAGCGCAATCGGGACTAGCGGGGTCTCCTACAATGAGCAGTTCTTC
CASSAIGTSGVSYNEQFF
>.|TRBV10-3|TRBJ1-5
TGTGCCATCAGCGCGGCGGATAGCAATCAGCCCCAGCATTTT
CAISAADSNQPQHF
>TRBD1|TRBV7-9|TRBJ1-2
TGTGCCAGCAGCCCGAGGGACAGCTATGGCTACACCTTC
CASSPRDSYGYTF
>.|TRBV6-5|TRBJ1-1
TGTGCCAGCGTGAGACAGGCGGCGGGCACTGAAGCTTTCTTT
CASVRQAAGTEAFF
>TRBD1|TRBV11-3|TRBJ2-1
TGTGCCAGCAGCGGGTACAGGGGGCTCATAGCTCCAAATGAGCAATGGACGTTCTTC
CASSGYRGLIAPNEQWTFF
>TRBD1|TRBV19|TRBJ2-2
TGTGCCAGTAGATGGCGGGACAGGGGAAACACCGGGGAGCTGTTTTTT
CASRWRDRGNTGELFF
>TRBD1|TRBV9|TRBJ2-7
TGTGCCAGCAGCGTTGGGGGACAGGGTACCTACGAGCAGTACTTC
CASSVGGQGTYEQYF
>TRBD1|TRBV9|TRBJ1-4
TGTGCCAGCAGCGCCGGACAGGGCTTTAATGAAAAACTGTTTTTT
CASSAGQGFNEKLFF
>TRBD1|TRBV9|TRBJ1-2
TGTGCCAGCAGCACCCGGGACAGGGGACTCTATGGCTACACCTTC
CASSTRDRGLYGYTF
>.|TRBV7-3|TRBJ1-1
TGTGCCAGCAGCTTAAAAGGGGACACTGAAGCTTTCTTT
CASSLKGDTEAFF
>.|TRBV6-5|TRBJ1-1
TGTGCCAGCAGTTACGTTTCAGGGAACACTGAAGCTTTCTTT
CASSYVSGNTEAFF
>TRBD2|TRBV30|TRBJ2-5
TGTGCCTGGGGCATCGGGGGGGACCAAGAGACCCAGTACTTC
CAWGIGGDQETQYF
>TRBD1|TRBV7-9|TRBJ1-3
TGTGCCAGCAGAGGGGGACAGAGCTCTGGAAACACCATATATTTT
CASRGGQSSGNTIYF
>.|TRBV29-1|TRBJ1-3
TGCAGCGTGCGACAGGGAAACACCATATATTTT
CSVRQGNTIYF
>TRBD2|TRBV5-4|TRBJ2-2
TGTGCCAGCAGCCCGATCCATAGCGGGGGGAACACCGGGGAGCTGTTTTTT
CASSPIHSGGNTGELFF
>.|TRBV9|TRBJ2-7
TGTGCCAGCAGCGTAGATAGCCAAACCTACGAGCAGTACTTC
CASSVDSQTYEQYF
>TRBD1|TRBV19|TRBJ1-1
TGTGCCAGTAGTCCCTCCAGGGGGAGTTTCCAAGCTTTCTTT
CASSPSRGSFQAFF
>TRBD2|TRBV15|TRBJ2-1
TGTGCCACCAGCAGAGCTGTTAGGACTAGCTCCTACAATGAGCAGTTCTTC
CATSRAVRTSSYNEQFF
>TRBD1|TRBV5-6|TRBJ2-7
TGTGCCAGCAGCGGCGGACAGGGGGGCTACGAGCAGTACTTC
CASSGGQGGYEQYF
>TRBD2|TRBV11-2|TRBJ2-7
TGTGCCAGCAGCTCCGACCTGCGGGGGACCTACGAGCAGTACTTC
CASSSDLRGTYEQYF
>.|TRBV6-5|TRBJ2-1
TGTGCCAGCAGTTACATTAGGGGGAGGGGTGAGTTCTTC
CASSYIRGRGEFF
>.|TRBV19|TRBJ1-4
TGTGCCAGTAGTATGCGGTATTATGAAAAACTGTTTTTT
CASSMRYYEKLFF
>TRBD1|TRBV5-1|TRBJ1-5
TGCGCCAGCAGCTTAACCTCGACAGGGGGCGATTCATCCCAGCCCCAGCATTTT
CASSLTSTGGDSSQPQHF
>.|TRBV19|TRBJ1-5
TGTGCCAGTAGTAGGGCCCCAGGGACATTGGTTTCTTCGGCCCAGCATTTT
CASSRAPGTLVSSAQHF
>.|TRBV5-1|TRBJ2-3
TGCGCCAGCAGCTTTGGCGGGGTCCCGGGCACAGATACGCAGTATTTT
CASSFGGVPGTDTQYF
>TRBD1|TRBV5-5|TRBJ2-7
TGTGCCAGCAGCTTGGCGGACAGGTTTAACGAGCAGTACTTC
CASSLADRFNEQYF
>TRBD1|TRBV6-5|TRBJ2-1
TGTGCCAGCAGGCCCCGGGACAGGGTCCTCAATGAGCAGTTCTTC
CASRPRDRVLNEQFF